The rows below give T cell receptor beta chains drawn from one sample of a study of T cells after yellow fever vaccination. TCRdb re-analysed the 5' RACE reads in MiXCR, keeping a single row per CDR3 protein. The table has some 350,000 distinct CDR3 sequences, 3% to 4.5% seen once; the top ten hold approximately 24%. The sample consisted of PBMCs, taken 5 days after the yellow fever booster vaccination. Source of these receptors: a man between 18 and 35 years old who received the YFV17D yellow fever vaccine. The CDR3 runs from the conserved cysteine through the conserved F or W. A D gene is named only where the DNA matches it firmly. Not all rows give a size; the values are once, few, many and, for expanded clones, a class.

D	V	size	J	CDR3	DNA
NA	TRBV6-5	NA	TRBJ1-5	CASSYVADQPQHF	TGTGCCAGCAGTTACGTGGCCGATCAGCCCCAGCATTTT
NA	TRBV6-2/TRBV6-3	few	TRBJ1-1	CASSYPTGLEDKTEAFF	TGTGCCAGCAGTTATCCGACAGGATTAGAAGATAAGACTGAAGCTTTCTTT
NA	TRBV7-8	many	TRBJ1-6	CASRVGNPLDSPLHF	TGTGCCAGCAGAGTAGGGAACCCTTTGGATTCACCCCTCCACTTT
TRBD1	TRBV5-5	few	TRBJ1-6	CASSNRQGSNSPLHF	TGTGCCAGCAGCAATAGACAGGGGTCAAATTCACCCCTCCACTTT
NA	TRBV4-3	many	TRBJ1-5	CASSQELGLGYQPQHF	TGCGCCAGCAGCCAAGAACTAGGATTGGGCTATCAGCCCCAGCATTTT
NA	TRBV20-1	NA	TRBJ1-6	CSAPPFATYNSPLHF	TGCAGTGCCCCGCCCTTCGCAACTTATAATTCACCCCTCCACTTT
TRBD2	TRBV29-1	NA	TRBJ2-1	CSVVTLAGAPFSYNEQFF	TGCAGCGTTGTCACACTAGCGGGGGCCCCGTTCTCCTACAATGAGCAGTTCTTC
NA	TRBV20-1	few	TRBJ2-3	CSAAFTGLSTDTQYF	TGCAGTGCCGCCTTTACTGGCCTTAGCACAGATACGCAGTATTTT
NA	TRBV12-3/TRBV12-4	few	TRBJ1-5	CASTPGGHQPQHF	TGTGCCAGCACCCCCGGGGGCCATCAGCCCCAGCATTTT
NA	TRBV3-1	NA	TRBJ2-3	CASSQLDFGTDTEYF	TGTGCCAGCAGCCAACTTGACTTTGGCACAGATACGGAGTATTTT
TRBD2	TRBV5-6	many	TRBJ2-3	CASSFIAGGPADTQYF	TGTGCCAGCAGCTTCATAGCGGGGGGGCCGGCAGATACGCAGTATTTT
NA	TRBV7-3	many	TRBJ1-1	CASSLNGRMNTEAFF	TGTGCCAGCAGCTTAAATGGCCGCATGAACACTGAAGCTTTCTTT
NA	TRBV20-1	few	TRBJ1-2	CSARPNYGYTF	TGCAGTGCTAGACCCAACTATGGCTACACCTTC
TRBD1	TRBV12-3/TRBV12-4	NA	TRBJ1-2	CASSRDREGYGYTF	TGTGCCAGCAGCCGTGACAGGGAGGGCTATGGCTACACCTTC
NA	TRBV10-3	many	TRBJ1-2	CAISESRGGDGYTF	TGTGCCATCAGTGAGTCGAGAGGAGGGGATGGCTACACCTTC
TRBD1	TRBV5-1	many	TRBJ2-1	CASTGQGYSYNEQFF	TGCGCCAGCACAGGACAGGGGTATTCCTACAATGAGCAGTTCTTC
NA	TRBV3-1	once	TRBJ2-5	CASSQVANQETQYF	TGTGCCAGCAGCCAAGTGGCGAACCAAGAGACCCAGTACTTC
NA	TRBV4-1	few	TRBJ2-1	CASSFRRQQFF	TGCGCCAGCAGCTTTCGACGGCAACAGTTCTTC
NA	TRBV7-9	many	TRBJ2-3	CASSLSYRGVGDTQYF	TGTGCCAGCAGCTTGTCCTATCGCGGGGTGGGAGATACGCAGTATTTT
NA	TRBV28	NA	TRBJ1-5	CASSLLSGFGNQPQHF	TGTGCCAGCAGTTTATTATCGGGGTTCGGCAATCAGCCCCAGCATTTT
NA	TRBV20-1	NA	TRBJ1-2	CSASPDGYTF	TGCAGTGCTAGTCCAGATGGCTACACCTTC
NA	TRBV7-9	NA	TRBJ2-1	CASSVPLSNEQFF	TGTGCCAGCAGCGTACCCCTTTCTAATGAGCAGTTCTTC
TRBD1	TRBV7-9	many	TRBJ2-1	CASSPRDRDLFGGQFF	TGTGCCAGCAGCCCCCGGGACAGGGACCTATTTGGGGGGCAGTTCTTC
NA	TRBV9	once	TRBJ2-5	CASILRAIGETQYF	TGTGCCAGCATCCTAAGAGCTATTGGAGAGACCCAGTACTTC
NA	TRBV19	few	TRBJ2-5	CASSTAGNQETQYF	TGTGCCAGTAGTACAGCAGGCAACCAAGAGACCCAGTACTTC
TRBD2	TRBV7-2	many	TRBJ2-3	CATKRLAGDKDTQYF	TGTGCCACTAAAAGACTAGCGGGGGACAAGGATACGCAGTATTTT
NA	TRBV19	NA	TRBJ1-6	CASSMGTDVDPLHF	TGTGCCAGTAGTATGGGGACGGATGTCGACCCCCTCCACTTT
TRBD1	TRBV2	few	TRBJ2-3	CASLRAQGAPTDTQYF	TGTGCCAGCCTACGTGCACAGGGGGCCCCCACAGATACGCAGTATTTT
TRBD1	TRBV6-5	few	TRBJ1-6	CASSWDSRRPLHF	TGTGCCAGCAGTTGGGACAGCCGGCGGCCCCTCCACTTT
NA	TRBV5-1	few	TRBJ2-3	CASSSGGYRSTDTQYF	TGCGCCAGCAGCTCCGGGGGCTACAGATCCACAGATACGCAGTATTTT
TRBD1	TRBV7-9	few	TRBJ1-2	CASSLTRQGNGYTF	TGTGCCAGCAGCTTAACAAGACAGGGTAATGGCTACACCTTC
TRBD2	TRBV7-9	NA	TRBJ2-3	CASSSPFSGGTDTQYF	TGTGCCAGCAGCTCACCCTTTAGCGGGGGCACAGATACGCAGTATTTT
TRBD1	TRBV5-1	few	TRBJ1-1	CASSLGDRNTEAFF	TGCGCCAGCAGCTTGGGGGACAGGAACACTGAAGCTTTCTTT
TRBD1	TRBV5-1	many	TRBJ2-1	CASSLGTGVDEQFF	TGCGCCAGCAGCCTGGGGACAGGGGTCGATGAGCAGTTCTTC
TRBD2	TRBV7-2	many	TRBJ2-3	CASSAQGRGGADTQYF	TGTGCCAGCAGCGCCCAGGGGCGGGGGGGCGCAGATACGCAGTATTTT
TRBD1	TRBV6-5	NA	TRBJ1-6	CASSYSTGAGNSPLHF	TGTGCCAGCAGTTACTCGACAGGGGCCGGGAATTCACCCCTCCACTTT
NA	TRBV12-3/TRBV12-4	NA	TRBJ2-3	CASSLGYSPDTQYF	TGTGCCAGCAGTTTAGGCTACTCCCCTGATACGCAGTATTTT